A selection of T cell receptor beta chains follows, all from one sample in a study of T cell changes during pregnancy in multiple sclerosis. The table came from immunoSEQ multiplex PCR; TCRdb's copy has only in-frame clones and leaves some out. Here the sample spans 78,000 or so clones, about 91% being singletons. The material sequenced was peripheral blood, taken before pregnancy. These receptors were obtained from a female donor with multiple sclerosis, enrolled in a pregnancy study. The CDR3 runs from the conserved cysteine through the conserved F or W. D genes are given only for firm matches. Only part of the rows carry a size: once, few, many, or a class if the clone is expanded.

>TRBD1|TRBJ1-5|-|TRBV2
TGTGCCAGCAGTGGACAGGGGACCCTGAGCAATCAGCCCCAGCATTTT
CASSGQGTLSNQPQHF
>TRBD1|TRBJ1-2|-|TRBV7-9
TGTGCCAGCAGCGAAGGGACAGGGAACTATGGCTACACCTTC
CASSEGTGNYGYTF
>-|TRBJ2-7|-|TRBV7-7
TGTGCTAGCAGCCCGCTGAGCAACGCGGACAGAAATATCTACGAGCAGTACTTC
CASSPLSNADRNIYEQYF
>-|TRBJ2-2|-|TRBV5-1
TGCGCCAGCAGCTCCGCCCGTGAAAGGGGGAACACCGGGGAGCTGTTTTTT
CASSSARERGNTGELFF
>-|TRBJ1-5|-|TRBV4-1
TGCGCCAGCAGCCAAGTTATGGGGCGGAATAGCAATCAGCCCCAGCATTTT
CASSQVMGRNSNQPQHF
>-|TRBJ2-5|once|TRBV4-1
TGCGCCAGCAGCCAGTGGGGGGATGGAGAGACCCAGTACTTC
CASSQWGDGETQYF
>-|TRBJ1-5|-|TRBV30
TGTGCCTGGAGTGTCGGGAGCAATCAGCCCCAGCATTTT
CAWSVGSNQPQHF
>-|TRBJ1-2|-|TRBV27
TGTGCCAGCAGTCCCGGACAGTTAAACTATGGCTACACCTTC
CASSPGQLNYGYTF
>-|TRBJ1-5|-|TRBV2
TGTGCCACCAAATACGACAGGTTTAGCAATCAGCTCCAGCATTTT
CATKYDRFSNQLQHF
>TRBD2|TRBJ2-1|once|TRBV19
TGTGCCAGTAGTATGCCTAGCGGGGGGGCCGAACCCTACAATGAGCAGTTCTTC
CASSMPSGGAEPYNEQFF
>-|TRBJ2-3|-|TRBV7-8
TGTGCCAGCAGCCCCCGGACAGTTTCTAGCACAGATACGCAGTATTTT
CASSPRTVSSTDTQYF
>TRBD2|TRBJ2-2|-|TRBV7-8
TGTGCCAGCAGCTTAGATCTAGCGGGGGGGTGGACCGGGGAGCTGTTTTTT
CASSLDLAGGWTGELFF
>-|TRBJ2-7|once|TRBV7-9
TGTGCCAGCAGCGGGGCCCAGCGGGCCGAGAGCTCCTACGAGCAGTACTTC
CASSGAQRAESSYEQYF
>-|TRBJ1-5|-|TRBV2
TGTGCCAGCACTCAGGAGGGGCACAATCAGCCCCAGCATTTT
CASTQEGHNQPQHF
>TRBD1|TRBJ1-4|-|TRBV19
TGTGCCAGTAGCCCAGACAGGGTGGATGAAAAACTGTTTTTT
CASSPDRVDEKLFF
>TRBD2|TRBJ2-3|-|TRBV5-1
TGCGCCAGCAGCAGGGGACTAGCGGGGGGGGCAGATACGCAGTATTTT
CASSRGLAGGADTQYF
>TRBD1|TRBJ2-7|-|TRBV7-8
TGTGCCAGCAGCTTAGGGGACAGGGGCTACGAGCAGTACTTC
CASSLGDRGYEQYF
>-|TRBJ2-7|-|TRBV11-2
TGTGCCAGCAGCTTACTGCGGGACGAGCAGTACTTC
CASSLLRDEQYF
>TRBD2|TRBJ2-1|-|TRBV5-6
TGTGCCAGCAGCTCAAACACAAAGGGACTATTGGGTGAGCAGTTCTTC
CASSSNTKGLLGEQFF
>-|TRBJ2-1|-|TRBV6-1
TGTGCCAGCAGTTCGCTAGCAGCCTACAATGAGCAGTTCTTC
CASSSLAAYNEQFF
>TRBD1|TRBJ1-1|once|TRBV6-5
TGTGCCAGCAGTACCTTCACAGGGGGCGGCACTGAAGCTTTCTTT
CASSTFTGGGTEAFF
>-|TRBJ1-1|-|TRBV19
TGTGCCAGTAGTACCGGACTCGTAAGGGCTGAAGCTTTCTTT
CASSTGLVRAEAFF